The rows below give T cell receptor beta chains drawn from one sample of a study of blood T cells in healthy people across ages. TCRdb re-called the 5' RACE reads with MiXCR, one entry per CDR3 protein. The sample includes roughly 1,000,000 distinct CDR3 sequences, under 30% seen only once; the top ten take less than 0.85%. These same data were also listed under a study on T cells of mothers and their children.

Sequencing was done on a sample of blood. Every receptor here comes from a girl aged 2 to 9 in good health. Both conserved end residues are part of each CDR3. The D gene is left open where the match is weak. For some rows the clone size is stated as once, few or many, or as a class when expanded; others skip it.

d_call,j_call,clone_size,v_call,cdr3_aa,cdr3_nt
TRBD1,TRBJ1-1,few,TRBV2,CASSRGTGRNTEAFF,TGTGCCAGCAGCAGAGGGACAGGGCGGAACACTGAAGCTTTCTTT
-,TRBJ2-3,few,TRBV12-3/TRBV12-4,CASSPDGLADTQYF,TGTGCCAGCAGCCCCGACGGTTTGGCAGATACGCAGTATTTT
TRBD1,TRBJ2-1,-,TRBV4-2,CASSQEPQGVYNEQFF,TGTGCCAGCAGCCAAGAACCACAGGGGGTCTACAATGAGCAGTTCTTC
-,TRBJ2-5,few,TRBV12-3/TRBV12-4,CASSPWGQETQYF,TGTGCCAGCAGCCCTTGGGGGCAAGAGACCCAGTACTTC
TRBD2,TRBJ2-1,few,TRBV27,CASSLPGGDNEQFF,TGTGCCAGCAGTTTGCCCGGGGGGGACAATGAGCAGTTCTTC
-,TRBJ2-7,-,TRBV12-3/TRBV12-4,CASRPMRVKHEQYF,TGTGCCAGCAGGCCTATGAGGGTGAAACACGAGCAGTACTTC
TRBD1,TRBJ1-2,-,TRBV4-1,CASSQGTGQGGYTF,TGCGCCAGCAGCCAAGGGACAGGGCAAGGCGGCTACACCTTC
TRBD2,TRBJ2-3,few,TRBV7-3,CASSPIAGTSTDTQYF,TGTGCCAGCAGCCCGATAGCGGGAACTAGCACAGATACGCAGTATTTT
TRBD1,TRBJ2-1,-,TRBV6-1,CAGHKGTGGYNEQFF,TGTGCCGGACATAAAGGGACAGGGGGATACAATGAGCAGTTCTTC
-,TRBJ1-6,-,TRBV4-1,CASSQGFRPPELHF,TGCGCCAGCAGCCAAGGATTTAGACCTCCGGAACTCCACTTT
-,TRBJ2-5,-,TRBV25-1,CASTFLGPEETQYF,TGTGCCAGCACCTTCCTGGGCCCAGAAGAGACCCAGTACTTC
-,TRBJ1-2,-,TRBV5-6,CASSSDGVGSGYTF,TGTGCCAGCAGCTCCGACGGGGTCGGAAGTGGCTACACCTTC
-,TRBJ1-1,-,TRBV7-9,CASRRAGKNEAFF,TGTGCCAGCAGGCGAGCAGGGAAGAATGAAGCTTTCTTT
TRBD2,TRBJ2-7,-,TRBV28,CASTSVGLAESYEQYF,TGTGCCAGCACCTCCGTCGGACTAGCGGAATCCTACGAGCAGTACTTC
-,TRBJ2-2,-,TRBV7-9,CASSLRYQGNTGELFF,TGTGCCAGCAGCTTAAGATATCAGGGAAACACCGGGGAGCTGTTTTTT
-,TRBJ1-1,few,TRBV20-1,CSARQYTEAFF,TGCAGTGCTAGGCAATACACTGAAGCTTTCTTT
TRBD1,TRBJ1-4,many,TRBV7-6,CASSLRQGGEKLFF,TGTGCCAGCAGCTTAAGACAGGGAGGAGAAAAACTGTTTTTT
-,TRBJ1-5,few,TRBV27,CASSLLPGTSNQPQHF,TGTGCCAGCAGTTTATTGCCGGGAACTAGCAATCAGCCCCAGCATTTT
-,TRBJ2-3,-,TRBV20-1,CSATPIAGVYTDTQYF,TGCAGTGCTACCCCTATCGCAGGGGTGTACACAGATACGCAGTATTTT
-,TRBJ2-5,-,TRBV7-2,CASSLLRLQETQYF,TGTGCCAGCAGCTTACTCAGGTTACAAGAGACCCAGTACTTC
-,TRBJ2-7,-,TRBV10-2,CASSESWRRGIHERYF,TGCGCTAGCAGTGAGTCGTGGAGGCGGGGTATCCACGAGCGGTACTTC
-,TRBJ1-2,-,TRBV6-6,CASSKGNGYTF,TGTGCCAGCAGTAAAGGAAACGGCTACACCTTC
-,TRBJ1-2,few,TRBV2,CASSTLPAVLGYTF,TGTGCCAGCAGTACCCTCCCCGCTGTTCTTGGCTACACCTTC
-,TRBJ2-1,few,TRBV4-1,CASSQRGSADSYNEQFF,TGCGCCAGCAGCCAAAGGGGTAGTGCGGATTCCTACAATGAGCAGTTCTTC
TRBD1,TRBJ1-2,once,TRBV5-1,CASSLRTGWDYGYAF,TGCGCCAGCAGCCTACGGACAGGGTGGGACTATGGCTACGCCTTC
-,TRBJ2-3,-,TRBV20-1,CSRAGHTDTQYF,TGCAGTCGAGCGGGACACACAGATACGCAGTATTTT
TRBD1,TRBJ2-7,few,TRBV7-2,CASSRAPGGYEQYF,TGTGCCAGCAGCCGTGCGCCAGGGGGCTACGAGCAGTACTTC
-,TRBJ2-4,-,TRBV4-1,CASSRGGLQLAKNIQYF,TGCGCCAGCAGCCGCGGTGGGCTCCAGCTAGCCAAAAACATTCAGTACTTC
-,TRBJ2-1,-,TRBV20-1,CSARGIRISCNEQFF,TGCAGTGCTAGAGGAATTAGGATCTCCTGCAATGAGCAGTTCTTC
TRBD1,TRBJ1-2,few,TRBV29-1,CSIRTGNGYTF,TGCAGCATACGGACAGGGAATGGCTACACCTTC
TRBD1,TRBJ2-7,few,TRBV5-1,CASSFTGTEYEQYF,TGCGCCAGCAGCTTTACCGGGACAGAGTACGAGCAGTACTTC
-,TRBJ1-4,-,TRBV20-1,CSAMQTDEKLFF,TGCAGTGCTATGCAGACAGACGAAAAACTGTTTTTT
-,TRBJ2-1,-,TRBV20-1,CSAQGRVALGNEQFF,TGCAGTGCTCAGGGGCGGGTCGCATTAGGCAATGAGCAGTTCTTC
-,TRBJ2-5,few,TRBV4-3,CASSQGRAAETQYF,TGCGCCAGCAGCCAAGGTCGTGCGGCCGAGACCCAGTACTTC
-,TRBJ1-4,-,TRBV11-3,CASSARFPQATNEKLFF,TGTGCCAGCAGCGCCAGGTTTCCCCAAGCAACTAATGAAAAACTGTTTTTT
-,TRBJ1-2,few,TRBV14,CASSPLAGKSRNYGYTF,TGTGCCAGCAGCCCCCTAGCTGGGAAGAGTAGGAACTATGGCTACACCTTC
-,TRBJ2-3,few,TRBV11-2,CASTPPGRGDTQYF,TGTGCCAGCACGCCACCGGGGCGTGGAGATACGCAGTATTTT
TRBD1,TRBJ2-7,few,TRBV4-2,CASSPVGTGTGGYEQYF,TGTGCCAGCAGCCCAGTCGGGACCGGGACAGGGGGCTACGAGCAGTACTTC
TRBD2,TRBJ2-3,few,TRBV7-8,CASSFLSRLAEGDTQYF,TGTGCCAGCAGCTTTTTATCGCGACTAGCGGAGGGGGATACGCAGTATTTT
TRBD1,TRBJ1-1,few,TRBV5-5,CASSFQGETEAFF,TGTGCCAGCAGCTTCCAGGGGGAGACTGAAGCTTTCTTT
-,TRBJ1-1,-,TRBV12-3/TRBV12-4,CASSLHSTEAFF,TGTGCCAGCAGTTTACATAGCACTGAAGCTTTCTTT
TRBD2,TRBJ2-7,-,TRBV10-3,CAISEYRGGRAYEQYF,TGTGCCATCAGTGAGTATCGAGGCGGGAGGGCCTACGAGCAGTACTTC
-,TRBJ2-3,-,TRBV5-1,CASSLESGGTTDTQYF,TGCGCCAGCAGCTTGGAATCGGGTGGGACGACTGATACGCAGTATTTT
-,TRBJ2-2,-,TRBV14,CASSSETGELFF,TGTGCCAGCAGCTCGGAGACCGGGGAGCTGTTTTTT
-,TRBJ2-4,-,TRBV21-1,CASSKGGTDIQYF,TGTGCCAGCAGCAAAGGCGGCACGGACATTCAGTACTTC
TRBD2,TRBJ2-7,-,TRBV12-3/TRBV12-4,CASTKRTLDSGGAAKQYF,TGTGCCAGCACTAAGCGCACACTCGATTCCGGGGGGGCCGCGAAGCAGTACTTC
-,TRBJ2-5,few,TRBV29-1,CSATREQTQYF,TGCAGCGCCACGAGGGAACAGACCCAGTACTTC
-,TRBJ1-1,few,TRBV7-3,CASSLAQYTEAFF,TGTGCCAGCAGCTTAGCTCAATACACTGAAGCTTTCTTT
-,TRBJ1-1,few,TRBV29-1,CSVEKPDTEAFF,TGCAGCGTTGAAAAACCTGACACTGAAGCTTTCTTT
TRBD1,TRBJ1-5,few,TRBV13,CASSNRGVQPQHF,TGTGCCAGCAGCAACAGGGGGGTCCAGCCCCAGCATTTT
TRBD2,TRBJ2-5,-,TRBV6-1,CASSEGTSGSLNQETQYF,TGTGCCAGCAGTGAAGGGACTAGCGGGAGCCTGAATCAAGAGACCCAGTACTTC
-,TRBJ2-5,few,TRBV11-2,CASSLGRDGKETQYF,TGTGCCAGCAGCTTAGGCCGGGACGGGAAAGAGACCCAGTACTTC
-,TRBJ2-1,few,TRBV6-5,CASSYAGNEQFF,TGTGCCAGCAGTTACGCGGGAAATGAGCAGTTCTTC
-,TRBJ2-6,few,TRBV7-2,CASSSQGAGANVLTF,TGTGCCAGCAGCTCTCAGGGAGCTGGGGCCAACGTCCTGACTTTC
-,TRBJ2-7,-,TRBV19,CASSISQGLEQYF,TGTGCCAGTAGTATATCCCAGGGGCTCGAGCAGTACTTC